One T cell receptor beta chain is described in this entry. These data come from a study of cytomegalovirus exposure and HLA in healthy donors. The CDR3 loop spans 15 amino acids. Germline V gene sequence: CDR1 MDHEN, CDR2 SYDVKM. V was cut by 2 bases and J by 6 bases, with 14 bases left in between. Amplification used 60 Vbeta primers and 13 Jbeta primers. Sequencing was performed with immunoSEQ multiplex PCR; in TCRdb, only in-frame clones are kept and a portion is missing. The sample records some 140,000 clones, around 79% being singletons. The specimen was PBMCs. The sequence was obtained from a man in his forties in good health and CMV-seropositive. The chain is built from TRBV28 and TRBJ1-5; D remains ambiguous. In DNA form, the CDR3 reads TGTGCCAGCAGTTTAGGAGGTGGCCTAGGTCAGCCCCAGCATTTT. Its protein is CASSLGGGLGQPQHF.